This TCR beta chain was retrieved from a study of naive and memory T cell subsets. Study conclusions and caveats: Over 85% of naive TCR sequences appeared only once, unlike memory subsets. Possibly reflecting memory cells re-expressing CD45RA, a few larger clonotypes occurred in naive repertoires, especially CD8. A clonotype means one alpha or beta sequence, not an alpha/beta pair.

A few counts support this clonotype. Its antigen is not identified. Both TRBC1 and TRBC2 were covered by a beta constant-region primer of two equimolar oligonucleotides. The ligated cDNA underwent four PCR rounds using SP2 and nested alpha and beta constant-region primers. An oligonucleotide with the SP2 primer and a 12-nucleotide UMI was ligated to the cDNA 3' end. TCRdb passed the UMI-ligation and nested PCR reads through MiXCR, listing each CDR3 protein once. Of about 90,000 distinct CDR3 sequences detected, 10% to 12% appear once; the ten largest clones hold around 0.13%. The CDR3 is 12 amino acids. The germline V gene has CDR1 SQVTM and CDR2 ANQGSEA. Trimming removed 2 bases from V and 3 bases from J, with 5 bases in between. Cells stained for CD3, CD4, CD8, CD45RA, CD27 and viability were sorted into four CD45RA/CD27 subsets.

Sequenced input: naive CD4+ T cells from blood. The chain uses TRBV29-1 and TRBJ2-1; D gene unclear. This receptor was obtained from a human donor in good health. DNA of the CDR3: TGCAGCGTTGAACAACGCTACAATGAGCAGTTCTTC. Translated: CSVEQRYNEQFF.